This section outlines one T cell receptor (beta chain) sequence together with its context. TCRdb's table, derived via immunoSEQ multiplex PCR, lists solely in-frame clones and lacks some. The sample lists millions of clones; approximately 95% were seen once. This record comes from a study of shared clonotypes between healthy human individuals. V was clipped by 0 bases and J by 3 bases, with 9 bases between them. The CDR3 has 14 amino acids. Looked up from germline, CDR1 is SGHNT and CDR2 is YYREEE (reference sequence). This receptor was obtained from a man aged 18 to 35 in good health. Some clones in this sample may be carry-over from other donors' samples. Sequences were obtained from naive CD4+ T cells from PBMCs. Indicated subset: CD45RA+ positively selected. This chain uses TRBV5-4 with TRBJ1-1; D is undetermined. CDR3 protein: CASSLAGLDTEAFF. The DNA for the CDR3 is TGTGCCAGCAGCTTGGCGGGTTTAGACACTGAAGCTTTCTTT.